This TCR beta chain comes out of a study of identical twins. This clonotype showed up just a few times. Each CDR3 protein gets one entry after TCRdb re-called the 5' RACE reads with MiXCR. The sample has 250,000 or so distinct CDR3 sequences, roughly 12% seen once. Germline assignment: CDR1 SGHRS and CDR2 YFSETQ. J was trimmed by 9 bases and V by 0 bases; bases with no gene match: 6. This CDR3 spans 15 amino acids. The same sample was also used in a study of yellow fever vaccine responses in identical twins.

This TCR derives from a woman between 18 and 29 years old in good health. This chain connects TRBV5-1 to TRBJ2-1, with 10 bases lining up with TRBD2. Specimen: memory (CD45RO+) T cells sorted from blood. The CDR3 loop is CASSLASGSLGEQFF. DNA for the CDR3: TGCGCCAGCAGCTTGGCTAGCGGGAGTTTGGGTGAGCAGTTCTTC.